These 26 T cell receptor beta chains share one sample of origin, sequenced in a study of blood T cells in healthy people across ages. Using a J-beta primer mix together with a sample-barcoded 5' primer, a second PCR was run for about 6 to 11 cycles. TCRdb reprocessed the 5' RACE reads via MiXCR and lists one record per CDR3 protein. The sample yields around 1.5 million distinct CDR3 sequences, approximately 40% seen once. The sample comprised blood. Receptors originate from a woman aged 18-29 years in good health.

The V gene is TRBV15, the J gene TRBJ2-1, with 9 nucleotides matching TRBD2. V lost 3 bases and J lost 6; bases outside the gene matches: 12. This CDR3 region has 17 residues. Germline CDR1 LNHNV, CDR2 YYDKDF (reference sequence). Written as DNA, the CDR3 is TGTGCCACCAGCAGGGCGGGGGGGGCCACAGACCCCAATGAGCAGTTCTTC. It specifies CATSRAGGATDPNEQFF.

V gene TRBV20-1 combines with J gene TRBJ2-7; TRBD1 might be the D (6 bases). V lost 5 bases, J lost 1 base, and 12 bases lay in between. The CDR3 covers 13 residues. Germline V gives CDR1 DFQATT, CDR2 SNEGSKA (reference sequence). The CDR3 DNA reads as TGCAGTGCTGGGGGCTTGAATTCCTACGAGCAGTACTTC. Residues: CSAGGLNSYEQYF.

This clonotype was seen many times. The chain is built from TRBV11-2 and TRBJ1-2; D is possibly TRBD1 (5 bases). In germline, CDR1 is SGHAT, CDR2 FQNNGV. Deletions cut 0 bases from V and 8 bases from J, with 10 bases between. The CDR3 spans 13 residues. CDR3 in amino acids: CASSLDREYGYTF. CDR3 DNA: TGTGCCAGCAGCTTAGACAGGGAGTACGGCTACACCTTC.

The V call is TRBV7-9, the J call TRBJ1-1; D is ambiguous. Between the trimmed V and J ends, which lost 1 base and 7 bases, there was a span of 13 bases. Germline V CDR1 and CDR2: SEHNR, FQNEAQ (reference sequence). The CDR3 length is 14 residues. The CDR3, as DNA: TGTGCCAGCAGCTTAGTCCCGGATACCCTTGAAGCTTTCTTT. The encoded protein is CASSLVPDTLEAFF.

The chain combines TRBV5-1 with TRBJ2-1; D may match TRBD1 or TRBD2 (5 bases each). Germline loops: CDR1 SGHRS, CDR2 YFSETQ. The CDR3 runs 14 residues. V was clipped by 4 bases and J by 6 bases, with 14 bases between them. The CDR3 spells CASSPRSGTNEQFF. CDR3 nucleotide sequence: TGCGCCAGCAGCCCCCGGTCGGGGACCAATGAGCAGTTCTTC.

The chain employs TRBV7-2 and TRBJ1-2, with TRBD1 identical over 9 bases. The CDR3 runs to 16 residues. V gave up 3 bases and J gave up 4 bases; unmatched junction bases: 9. CDR1 is SGHTA, CDR2 FQGNSA, per germline. CDR3 amino acids: CASSFFHGTGFYGYTF. In DNA, the CDR3 is TGTGCCAGCAGCTTTTTTCATGGGACAGGGTTCTATGGCTACACCTTC.

V usage is TRBV25-1 and J usage is TRBJ2-3; 8 positions agree with TRBD2. The CDR3 extends over 14 amino acids. The trim removed 8 bases at V and 0 bases at J, leaving 4 bases unmatched. Looked up from germline, CDR1 is MGHDK and CDR2 is SYGVNS. The CDR3: CASQTSDSTDTQYF. In DNA form, the CDR3 reads TGTGCCAGCCAGACTAGCGATAGCACAGATACGCAGTATTTT.

This clonotype was counted ten times or more. V gene TRBV27 combines with J gene TRBJ2-6, with D uncertain. V gave up 2 bases and J gave up 4 bases, with 0 bases separating them. The CDR3 spans 12 residues. Germline CDR1 reads MNHEY; CDR2 reads SMNVEV (reference sequence). The CDR3 region has the DNA TGTGCCAGCAGTTTAGGGGCCAACGTCCTGACTTTC. Its translation: CASSLGANVLTF.

This chain links TRBV10-3 with TRBJ2-3; a weak D match, TRBD2 (5 bases). The V gene lost 5 bases and the J gene lost 0 bases, with 9 bases spanning the gap. From germline, CDR1 is ENHRY and CDR2 SYGVKD. The CDR3 spans 14 residues. CDR3 sequence reads: CAISTSDSTDTQYF. CDR3 sequence (DNA): TGTGCCATCAGTACTAGTGACAGCACAGATACGCAGTATTTT.

This rearrangement joins TRBV29-1 to TRBJ2-2, with D uncertain. V shed 2 bases and J shed 3 bases, with 10 bases lying between them. This CDR3 is 14 amino acids long. Germline V gene lookup returns CDR1 SQVTM and CDR2 ANQGSEA. DNA for the CDR3: TGCAGCGTTGAACTGGCCTTATACACCGGGGAGCTGTTTTTT. This gives the protein CSVELALYTGELFF.

This clonotype was detected only a few times. CDR3 DNA sequence: TGTGCCAGCAGCTTAGAAGCGGGGACCTCCCCAAACAATGAGCAGTTCTTC. It is translated as CASSLEAGTSPNNEQFF. This sequence joins TRBV7-2 and TRBJ2-1; TRBD2 aligns across 7 bases. The germline V gene encodes CDR1 SGHTA and CDR2 FQGNSA. This CDR3 is built from 17 residues. V shed 1 base, J shed 5 bases, and the junction held 11 bases outside the gene matches.

This chain connects TRBV10-3 to TRBJ2-7; D is ambiguous. This CDR3 spans 12 amino acids. The V gene's germline CDR1 is ENHRY and CDR2 SYGVKD. V lost 2 bases and J 6 bases, leaving 8 bases between the germline ends. The CDR3, as DNA: TGTGCCATCAGTGAGGAGGCCTCCGAGCAGTACTTC. It encodes CAISEEASEQYF.

The rearrangement uses TRBV27 and TRBJ2-4; D remains unclear. Germline CDR1 reads MNHEY; CDR2 reads SMNVEV (reference sequence). The CDR3 has 13 amino acids. The V gene lost 5 bases and the J gene lost 5 bases, with 10 bases spanning the gap. CDR3 sequence: CASSLGRQNIQYF. The CDR3 DNA is TGTGCCAGCAGTCTAGGCAGACAAAACATTCAGTACTTC.

This clonotype was recorded many times. CDR3 nucleotide sequence: TGCAGTCAGGTTCGGGACAGGGGGTTCAATGAGCAGTTCTTC. Its protein is CSQVRDRGFNEQFF. The J gene is TRBJ2-1, the V gene TRBV29-1; 11 bases align to TRBD1. The CDR3 runs to 14 residues. Germline-derived CDR1 and CDR2 are SQVTM and ANQGSEA.

The chain carries TRBV18 and TRBJ2-7; D is undetermined. Germline V lookup: CDR1 KGHSH, CDR2 LQKENI. This CDR3 has 14 residues. Trimming cost V 2 bases and J 3 bases, with 11 bases left between them. CDR3 in amino acids: CASSPVRGGYEQYF. The CDR3 nucleotides are TGTGCCAGCTCACCAGTACGTGGCGGCTACGAGCAGTACTTC.

This clonotype appeared a few times. The chain combines TRBV2 with TRBJ1-5; tentatively, D is TRBD1 (5 bases). V dropped 5 bases and J dropped 7 bases, with 6 bases sitting between them. Germline V CDR1 and CDR2: SNHLY, FYNNEI. The CDR3 covers 11 residues. CDR3 sequence: CASSPGQPQHF. Written as DNA, the CDR3 is TGTGCCAGCAGTCCAGGGCAGCCCCAGCATTTT.

This clonotype was seen a handful of times. The CDR3 here is CASGDYLPTGELFF. The CDR3, as DNA: TGTGCCAGCGGAGACTACCTCCCCACCGGGGAGCTGTTTTTT. This chain links TRBV4-2 with TRBJ2-2; D possibly corresponds to TRBD2 (5 bases). CDR1 LGHNA and CDR2 YNFKEQ come from the germline V gene. The length of the CDR3 is 14 residues. The V end lost 8 bases, the J end lost 4 bases, and 14 bases lay between the germline ends.

The chain joins TRBV20-1 to TRBJ2-1; 11 bases match TRBD1. The CDR3 totals 14 residues. Per the germline V gene, CDR1 is DFQATT and CDR2 is SNEGSKA (reference sequence). Trimming removed 3 bases from V and 8 bases from J; junction bases left unmatched: 6. The CDR3 region has the DNA TGCAGTGCTAGTTGGACAGGGGGCCTGGATGAGCAGTTCTTC. It translates to CSASWTGGLDEQFF.

Many counts were recorded for this clonotype. This chain uses TRBV29-1 with TRBJ2-1; 9 bases are a match to TRBD2. The CDR3 has 16 residues. Germline V lookup: CDR1 SQVTM, CDR2 ANQGSEA. V was clipped by 7 bases and J by 3 bases; unmatched bases: 13. CDR3 bases: TGCAGCGCCTCAACCATAGCGGGAGTAAACTACAATGAGCAGTTCTTC. As protein: CSASTIAGVNYNEQFF.

The rearrangement joins TRBV5-1 to TRBJ1-1, with 10 bases lining up with TRBD1. V shed 0 bases, J shed 3 bases, and the junction held 5 bases outside the gene matches. This CDR3 spans 16 amino acids. CDR1 and CDR2 (germline): SGHRS, YFSETQ. The CDR3 loop is CASSLGDRGQDTEAFF. In nucleotides, the CDR3 is TGCGCCAGCAGCTTGGGCGACAGGGGGCAAGACACTGAAGCTTTCTTT.

This chain joins TRBV2 and TRBJ2-5; tentatively, D is TRBD1 or TRBD2 (5 bases each). Between the trimmed V and J ends, which lost 0 bases and 5 bases, there was a span of 13 bases. In germline, CDR1 is SNHLY, CDR2 FYNNEI. The CDR3 sequence is 15 residues long. The CDR3 sequence: CASSEAYGGGETQYF. CDR3 nucleotides: TGTGCCAGCAGTGAAGCTTATGGGGGTGGTGAGACCCAGTACTTC. Drawing the rest from reference TRBV2 and TRBJ2-5, the complete variable domain is EPEVTQTPSHQVTQMGQEVILRCVPISNHLYFYWYRQILGQKVEFLVSFYNNEISEKSEIFDDQFSVERPDGSNFTLKIRSTKLEDSAMYFCASSEAYGGGETQYFGPGTRLLVL.

This clonotype was found many times. The rearrangement links TRBV29-1 to TRBJ2-1; D might be TRBD2 (5 bases). Germline V gene lookup returns CDR1 SQVTM and CDR2 ANQGSEA. The V gene lost 7 bases and the J gene lost 6 bases, with 10 bases spanning the gap. The CDR3 is made up of 11 amino acids. The CDR3 spells CSAERGNEQFF. CDR3 coding DNA: TGCAGCGCCGAACGGGGCAATGAGCAGTTCTTC.

The chain employs TRBV12-3 or TRBV12-4 and TRBJ1-2; TRBD1 matches 9 bases. This CDR3 spans 14 amino acids. V was clipped by 6 bases and J by 5 bases; unmatched bases: 7. CDR3 residues: CASRGQGMGYGYTF. CDR3 nucleotides: TGTGCCAGCAGGGGACAGGGTATGGGGTATGGCTACACCTTC.

The V call is TRBV6-1, the J call TRBJ1-1; D is possibly TRBD1 (5 bases). Germline loops: CDR1 MNHNS, CDR2 SASEGT. V lost 5 bases and J lost 8, with 12 bases in between. This CDR3 spans 12 amino acids. The CDR3 protein is CASSHGTEEAFF. The CDR3 region has the DNA TGTGCCAGCAGTCACGGGACGGAGGAAGCTTTCTTT.

In this sample, this clonotype turned up a few times. V usage is TRBV27 and J usage is TRBJ2-6; 9 nucleotides match TRBD1. The CDR3 extends over 17 amino acids. CDR1 and CDR2 (germline): MNHEY, SMNVEV (reference sequence). The junction had 6 bases not matched to a gene; V was cut back by 6 bases and J by 0 bases. The DNA for the CDR3 is TGTGCCAGCAGCTGGGACAGGGCTAGCTCTGGGGCCAACGTCCTGACTTTC. Protein product: CASSWDRASSGANVLTF.

The chain carries TRBV7-9 and TRBJ2-7; the D call may be TRBD1 or TRBD2 (5 bases each). Trimming removed 1 base at V and 4 bases at J, with 17 bases between. In germline, CDR1 is SEHNR, CDR2 FQNEAQ (reference sequence). The CDR3 covers 16 residues. The CDR3 DNA reads as TGTGCCAGCAGCTTAGAGAAGGGACCCTCCGTGTACGAGCAGTACTTC. It is translated as CASSLEKGPSVYEQYF.